This T cell receptor (beta chain) was documented in a study of T-cell memory formation after mild COVID-19. TCRdb reanalysed the 5' RACE reads using MiXCR and keeps one entry per CDR3 protein. The profile shows roughly 180,000 distinct CDR3 sequences, 11% of them singletons. This clonotype appeared a few times. The V end was cut by 5 bases, the J end by 5 bases, with 15 bases between. Germline V gives CDR1 SGHTA, CDR2 FQGNSA. This CDR3 comprises 14 residues. V gene TRBV7-2 combines with J gene TRBJ2-5; maybe TRBD1 (5 bases). The sample comprised PBMCs or a T cell subset sorted from them (not recorded which). The clonotype comes from a man between 18 and 35 years old who had mild COVID-19 (a few samples of this study predate the infection). Cell type and time point are not known. CDR3 region: CASSPAGRAETQYF. CDR3 coding DNA: TGTGCCAGCAGCCCGGCTGGCAGGGCGGAGACCCAGTACTTC.